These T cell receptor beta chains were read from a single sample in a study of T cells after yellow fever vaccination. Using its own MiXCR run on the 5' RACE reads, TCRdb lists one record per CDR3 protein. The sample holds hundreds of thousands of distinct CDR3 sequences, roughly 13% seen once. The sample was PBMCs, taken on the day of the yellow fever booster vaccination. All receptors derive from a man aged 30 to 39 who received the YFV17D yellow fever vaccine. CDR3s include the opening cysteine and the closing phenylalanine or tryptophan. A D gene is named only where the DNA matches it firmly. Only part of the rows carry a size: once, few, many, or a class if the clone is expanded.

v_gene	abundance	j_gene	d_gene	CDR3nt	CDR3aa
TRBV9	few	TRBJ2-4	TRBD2	TGTGCCAGCAGCGGGGAGGGCCAAAACATTCAGTACTTC	CASSGEGQNIQYF
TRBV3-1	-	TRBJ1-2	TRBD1	TGTGCCAGCACCGGGACAGGAGGGGGCTACACCTTC	CASTGTGGGYTF
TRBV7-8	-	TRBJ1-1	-	TGTGCCAGCAGCAGAGTCATGAACACTGAAGCTTTCTTT	CASSRVMNTEAFF
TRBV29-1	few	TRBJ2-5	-	TGCAGTGCTAATTTGGTTCAAGAGACCCAGTACTTC	CSANLVQETQYF
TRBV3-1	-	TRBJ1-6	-	TGTGCCAGCAGCCAACTGGGTGGTAATTCACCCCTCCACTTT	CASSQLGGNSPLHF
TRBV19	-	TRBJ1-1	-	TGTGCCAGTAGTGACACTTTGGGGGTAGAAGCTTTCTTT	CASSDTLGVEAFF
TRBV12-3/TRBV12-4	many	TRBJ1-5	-	TGTGCCAGCAGTTTACGTCGCAGGGATCAGCCCCAGCATTTT	CASSLRRRDQPQHF
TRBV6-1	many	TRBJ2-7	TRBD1	TGTGCCAGCAGAACCGGACAGGGCTTCTACGAGCAGTACTTC	CASRTGQGFYEQYF
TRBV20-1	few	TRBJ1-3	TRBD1	TGCAGTTTCAGCACAGGGGCTTTAGGAAACACCATATATTTT	CSFSTGALGNTIYF
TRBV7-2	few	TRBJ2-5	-	TGTGCCAGCACCGGAGAGACCCAGTACTTC	CASTGETQYF
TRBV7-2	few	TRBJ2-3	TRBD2	TGTGCCAGCAGCTTAGGCGGGAGTCGCACAGATACGCAGTATTTT	CASSLGGSRTDTQYF
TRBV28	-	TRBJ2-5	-	TGTGCCAGCACCTCGGAGACCCAGTACTTC	CASTSETQYF
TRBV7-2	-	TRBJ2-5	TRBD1	TGTGCCAGCAGCCCGATGACAGGGGGCGAGGCCCAGTACTTC	CASSPMTGGEAQYF
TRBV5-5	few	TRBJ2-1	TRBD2	TGTGCCAGCAGCGGTAGCGGGAGGGGGTACGATGAGCAGTTCTTC	CASSGSGRGYDEQFF
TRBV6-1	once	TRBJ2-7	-	TGTGCCAGCAGTCCTTGGCAGGGGGGTTACGAGCAGTACTTC	CASSPWQGGYEQYF
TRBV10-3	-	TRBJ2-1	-	TGTGCCATCAGTACCGGGGTGGAGGACGAGCAGTTCTTC	CAISTGVEDEQFF
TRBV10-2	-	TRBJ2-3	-	TGCGCCAGCAGTGATGGACCCACAGATACGCAGTATTTT	CASSDGPTDTQYF
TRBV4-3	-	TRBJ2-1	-	TGCGCCAGCAGCCAGTCCCTCCTAGGGGGTGAGCAGTTCTTC	CASSQSLLGGEQFF
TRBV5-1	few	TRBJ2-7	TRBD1	TGCGCCAGCAGCCCGACCCCGACAGGGGACGACGAGCAGTACTTC	CASSPTPTGDDEQYF
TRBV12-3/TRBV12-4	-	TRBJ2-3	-	TGTGCCAGCAGTTTATTAAGTGGAGATACGCAGTATTTT	CASSLLSGDTQYF
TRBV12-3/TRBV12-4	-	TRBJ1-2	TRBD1	TGTGCCAGCAGTTCGAGGACAGGGGGGGCCTATGGCTACACCTTC	CASSSRTGGAYGYTF
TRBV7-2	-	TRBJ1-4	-	TGTGCCAGCCCCCCCCGGGCTCCTGGAAAACTGTTTTTT	CASPPRAPGKLFF
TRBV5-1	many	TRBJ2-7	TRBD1	TGCGCCAGCAGCTTGACTGGGACAGACTACGAGCAGTACTTC	CASSLTGTDYEQYF
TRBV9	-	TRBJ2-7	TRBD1	TGTGCCAGCAGCGTAGGGTCAGGGGGCGTCGCCTACGAGCAGTACTTC	CASSVGSGGVAYEQYF
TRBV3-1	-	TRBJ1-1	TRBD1	TGTGCCAGCAGCCGAGGAGGACAGGGACTCTACAACACTGAAGCTTTCTTT	CASSRGGQGLYNTEAFF
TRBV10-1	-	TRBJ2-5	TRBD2	TGCGCCAGCAGTGAGTCAGGTAGCGGGAAGTACCAAGAGACCCAGTACTTC	CASSESGSGKYQETQYF
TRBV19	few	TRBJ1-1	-	TGTGCCAGTAGTTTGTGGGGGTCGGGGCGAACTGAAGCTTTCTTT	CASSLWGSGRTEAFF
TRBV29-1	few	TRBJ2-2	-	TGCAGCGTTGCGATGACCGGGGAGCTGTTTTTT	CSVAMTGELFF
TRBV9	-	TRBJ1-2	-	TGTGCCAGCAGCGAGTTCCCCAGGGTCGCCTATGGCTACACCTTC	CASSEFPRVAYGYTF
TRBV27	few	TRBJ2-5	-	TGTGCCAGCAGGAGGGGGTGGAGTAACAGACAAGAGACCCAGTACTTC	CASRRGWSNRQETQYF
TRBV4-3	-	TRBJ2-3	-	TGCGCCAGCAGCCAAGATCCAATCACGGGGCACTTTTTCACAGATACGCAGTATTTT	CASSQDPITGHFFTDTQYF
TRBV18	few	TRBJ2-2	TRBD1	TGTGCCAGCTCACGAAACCGGGACAGAAACACCGGGGAGCTGTTTTTT	CASSRNRDRNTGELFF
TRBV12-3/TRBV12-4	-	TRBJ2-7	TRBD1	TGTGCCAGCAGGGGGACAGGGAGGGAGCAGTACTTC	CASRGTGREQYF
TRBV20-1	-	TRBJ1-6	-	TGCAGTGCTCACGGGCAGAATAATTCACCCCTCCACTTT	CSAHGQNNSPLHF
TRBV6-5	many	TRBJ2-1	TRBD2	TGTGCCAGCAGGGCCGCCATCCTAGCGGGAGATGTCGGTGAGCAGTTCTTC	CASRAAILAGDVGEQFF
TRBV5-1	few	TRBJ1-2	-	TGCGCCAGCAGTTCGGACAGTAACTATGGCTACACCTTC	CASSSDSNYGYTF
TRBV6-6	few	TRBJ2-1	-	TGTGCCAGCAGTACTAGCTACCGACAGCAGTTCTTC	CASSTSYRQQFF
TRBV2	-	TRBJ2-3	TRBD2	TGTGCCAGCAGTGTGGGGCTAGCGGGACCAGATGCGCAGTATTTT	CASSVGLAGPDAQYF
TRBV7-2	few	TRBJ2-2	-	TGTGCCAGCAGCTCCCCTAGGGCCGGGGAGCTGTTTTTT	CASSSPRAGELFF
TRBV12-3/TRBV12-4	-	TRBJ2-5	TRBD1	TGTGCCAGTATGACGGGACAGGGATATGAGACCCAGTACTTC	CASMTGQGYETQYF
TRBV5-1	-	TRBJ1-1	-	TGCGCCAGCAGCTTCCGGACGGAGAACACTGAAGCTTTCTTT	CASSFRTENTEAFF
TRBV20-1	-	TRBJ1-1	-	TGCAGTGCTAGAGGTGAGGGAGGGAAGACTGAAGCTTTCTTT	CSARGEGGKTEAFF
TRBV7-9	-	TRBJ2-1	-	TGTGCCAGCAGACCACGGGCCGGAGGGAATGAGCAGTTCTTC	CASRPRAGGNEQFF
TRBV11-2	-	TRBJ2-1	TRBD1	TGTGCCAGCAGCCGGGGACAGTGGGTCTACAATGAGCAGTTCTTC	CASSRGQWVYNEQFF
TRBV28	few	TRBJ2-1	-	TGTGCCTGCTCCGACAATGAGCAGTTCTTC	CACSDNEQFF
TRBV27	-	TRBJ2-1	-	TGTGCCAGCAGTTATCTCACCAGCTCCTACAATGAGCAGTTCTTC	CASSYLTSSYNEQFF
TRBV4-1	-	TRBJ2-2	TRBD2	TGCGCCAGCAGCCAAGATCCTGGGCTTAGCGGGCTCACCGGGGAGCTGTTTTTT	CASSQDPGLSGLTGELFF
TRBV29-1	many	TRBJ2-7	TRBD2	TGCAGCGTTGGGACTAGCGGACACTACGAGCAGTACTTC	CSVGTSGHYEQYF
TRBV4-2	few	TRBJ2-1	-	TGTGCCAGCAGCCAAGGACTTCAGGGGTACAATGAGCAGTTCTTC	CASSQGLQGYNEQFF
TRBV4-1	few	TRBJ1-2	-	TGCGCCAGCAGCCAAGAGGAGGGGTATGGCTACACCTTC	CASSQEEGYGYTF